These 20 T cell receptor beta chains were all obtained from the same sample, sequenced in a study of cytomegalovirus exposure and HLA in healthy donors. PCR primers comprised 60 Vbeta and 13 Jbeta primers. Measured with immunoSEQ multiplex PCR; TCRdb has only the in-frame clones, and not every one. This sample has about 110,000 clones, with approximately 71% found just once. The sequencing input was PBMCs. These receptors originate from a woman in her 70s in good health and CMV-seropositive.

V usage is TRBV18 and J usage is TRBJ1-4; possibly TRBD1 for D (6 bases). Per germline, CDR1 KGHSH and CDR2 LQKENI. The germline V and J ends were trimmed by 2 bases and 5 bases, with 15 bases remaining between them. CDR3 size: 16 residues. CDR3 DNA: TGTGCCAGCTCACCAAGCTGGACAGCCGTCAATGAAAAACTGTTTTTT. Its protein product is CASSPSWTAVNEKLFF.

The genes are TRBV6-4 and TRBJ1-2; perhaps TRBD1 as D (5 bases). CDR3 size: 15 residues. The ends were cut back, 6 bases at V and 6 bases at J, with 20 bases in the middle. CDR1 MRHNA and CDR2 SNTAGT come from the germline V gene. The CDR3 loop is CASRIKQVKYDGYTF. CDR3 DNA sequence: TGTGCCAGCAGGATCAAACAGGTAAAATATGATGGCTACACCTTC.

V usage is TRBV2 and J usage is TRBJ2-7; D is perhaps TRBD1 (6 bases). Trimming shortened V by 5 bases and J by 3 bases, and 14 bases separated the two germline ends. Germline V CDR1 and CDR2: SNHLY, FYNNEI. This CDR3 comprises 14 residues. CDR3 sequence: CASSTTGSNYEQYF. In nucleotides, the CDR3 is TGTGCCAGCAGTACCACAGGGTCGAACTACGAGCAGTACTTC.

V and J are TRBV7-2 and TRBJ1-2; D unclear. CDR3 size: 15 residues. Germline CDR1 is SGHTA and CDR2 is FQGNSA. V shed 1 base and J shed 1 base, with 10 bases lying between them. The CDR3 sequence: CASSLDAVLNYGYTF. The CDR3 DNA sequence: TGTGCCAGCAGCTTAGATGCAGTGCTTAACTATGGCTACACCTTC. The variable domain in full, completed from reference TRBV7-2 and TRBJ1-2, reads GAGVSQSPSNKVTEKGKDVELRCDPISGHTALYWYRQSLGQGLEFLIYFQGNSAPDKSGLPSDRFSAERTGGSVSTLTIQRTQQEDSAVYLCASSLDAVLNYGYTFGSGTRLTVV.

This rearrangement joins TRBV18 to TRBJ2-7, with D possibly being TRBD2 (5 bases). Trimming left V 0 bases short and J 2 bases short, with 11 bases between. Germline-derived CDR1 and CDR2 are KGHSH and LQKENI. This CDR3 has 15 amino acids. The CDR3 loop reads CASSPPARAAYEQYF. In DNA, the CDR3 is TGTGCCAGCTCACCACCCGCGAGGGCAGCCTACGAGCAGTACTTC.

This chain links TRBV4-1 with TRBJ1-6; a possible D gene is TRBD1 (5 bases). Trimming removed 0 bases at V and 9 bases at J, with 12 bases between. The CDR3 loop spans 15 amino acids. Germline values: CDR1 MGHRA, CDR2 YSYEKL. As DNA, the CDR3 is TGCGCCAGCAGCCAAGAAGGGGCAGGGCGTTCACCCCTCCACTTT. This translates into CASSQEGAGRSPLHF.

This clone has just a few counts. The J gene is TRBJ1-5, the V gene TRBV30; possibly TRBD1 for D (5 bases). This CDR3 spans 15 amino acids. From germline, CDR1 is GTSNPN and CDR2 SVGIG (reference sequence). V was cut by 0 bases and J by 1 base, with 10 bases left in between. The CDR3 protein is CAWSVPGLSNQPQHF. The DNA of the CDR3 is TGTGCCTGGAGTGTACCAGGGTTGAGCAATCAGCCCCAGCATTTT. Full variable domain (missing parts from reference TRBV30 and TRBJ1-5): SQTIHQWPATLVQPVGSPLSLECTVEGTSNPNLYWYRQAAGRGLQLLFYSVGIGQISSEVPQNLSASRPQDRQFILSSKKLLLSDSGFYLCAWSVPGLSNQPQHFGDGTRLSIL.

The V gene is TRBV7-2, the J gene TRBJ1-1, with D tentatively TRBD1 (5 bases). The CDR3 loop spans 15 amino acids. From germline, CDR1 is SGHTA and CDR2 FQGNSA. Trimming removed 6 bases at V and 1 base at J, with 15 bases between. CDR3: CASSNRVTENTEAFF. For the CDR3, the DNA is TGTGCCAGCAGTAACCGAGTGACAGAGAACACTGAAGCTTTCTTT. The full variable domain, completed using reference TRBV7-2 and TRBJ1-1, is GAGVSQSPSNKVTEKGKDVELRCDPISGHTALYWYRQSLGQGLEFLIYFQGNSAPDKSGLPSDRFSAERTGGSVSTLTIQRTQQEDSAVYLCASSNRVTENTEAFFGQGTRLTVV.

The genes are TRBV30 and TRBJ2-5, with 8 bases matching TRBD1. The CDR3 extends over 13 amino acids. Germline V gives CDR1 GTSNPN, CDR2 SVGIG (reference sequence). Losses at the gene ends were 5 bases for V and 3 bases for J; bases not matched to a gene: 5. The CDR3 region has the DNA TGTGCCTGGGAACAACAGGGGGAAGAGACCCAGTACTTC. It yields the protein CAWEQQGEETQYF. Based on the CDR3 plus reference TRBV30 and TRBJ2-5, the full variable domain is SQTIHQWPATLVQPVGSPLSLECTVEGTSNPNLYWYRQAAGRGLQLLFYSVGIGQISSEVPQNLSASRPQDRQFILSSKKLLLSDSGFYLCAWEQQGEETQYFGPGTRLLVL.

The CDR3 DNA sequence: TGTGCCAGCAGCTTGGGGCTAGCGGGGCCGCTCACAGATACGCAGTATTTT. Protein: CASSLGLAGPLTDTQYF. This chain links TRBV5-6 with TRBJ2-3, with 9 bases identical to TRBD2. J was trimmed by 2 bases and V by 0 bases; bases with no gene match: 7. Germline loops: CDR1 SGHDT, CDR2 YYEEEE. This CDR3 spans 17 amino acids.

The chain links TRBV18 to TRBJ2-7; TRBD1 matches at 8 bases. This CDR3 region has 16 residues. Germline V gene data show CDR1 as KGHSH and CDR2 as LQKENI. The trim removed 3 bases at V and 3 bases at J, leaving 10 bases unmatched. CDR3 protein: CASSPIGQGPIYEQYF. CDR3 bases: TGTGCCAGCTCACCGATCGGACAGGGCCCCATCTACGAGCAGTACTTC.

The chain combines TRBV7-2 with TRBJ2-7, with D possibly being TRBD1 (5 bases). V dropped 3 bases and J dropped 8 bases, with 17 bases sitting between them. The CDR3 consists of 14 residues. Germline V lookup: CDR1 SGHTA, CDR2 FQGNSA. The CDR3, as DNA: TGTGCCAGCAGCTTCGACAGTCTCTCGTTCCAGCAGTACTTC. Its translation is CASSFDSLSFQQYF.

This clone was recorded many times. The J gene is TRBJ1-6, the V gene TRBV6-5; 8 bases agree with TRBD1. The junction had 7 bases not matched to a gene; V was cut back by 2 bases and J by 13 bases. From germline, CDR1 is MNHEY and CDR2 SVGAGI. The CDR3 has 14 amino acids. CDR3 DNA sequence: TGTGCCAGCAGTTACCGGACAGGGTTAGCGCCCCTCCACTTT. Translating it yields CASSYRTGLAPLHF.

DNA of the CDR3: TGTGCCTGGAAGGGGGACAGGGCTCGGACTGAAGCTTTCTTT. Translating it yields CAWKGDRARTEAFF. The rearrangement links TRBV30 to TRBJ1-1; 9 bases match TRBD1. The CDR3 runs 14 residues. Germline V CDR1 and CDR2: GTSNPN, SVGIG (reference sequence). J lost 5 bases, V lost 4 bases, and 8 bases had no gene match.

V gene TRBV18 combines with J gene TRBJ2-2, with TRBD1 identical over 8 bases. CDR1 and CDR2 (germline): KGHSH, LQKENI. V lost 3 bases to trimming and J lost 4 bases; unmatched junction nucleotides: 7. This CDR3 has 16 residues. In nucleotides, the CDR3 is TGTGCCAGCTCACCCCAGACAGGGGCGCCCACCGGGGAGCTGTTTTTT. Amino acids: CASSPQTGAPTGELFF.

This chain connects TRBV2 to TRBJ1-5, with 7 bases aligning to TRBD1. Germline V gene lookup returns CDR1 SNHLY and CDR2 FYNNEI. V was clipped by 6 bases and J by 2 bases; unmatched bases: 4. CDR3 size: 14 residues. As DNA, the CDR3 is TGTGCCAGCAGCTCCGACAGGGGCAATCAGCCCCAGCATTTT. It yields the protein CASSSDRGNQPQHF.

This chain's CDR3 is CASSEVGWTGEQPQHF. The CDR3 DNA is TGTGCCAGCAGTGAAGTCGGATGGACGGGGGAGCAGCCCCAGCATTTT. The chain employs TRBV6-1 and TRBJ1-5; perhaps TRBD1 as D (5 bases). The V and J ends lost 1 base and 7 bases respectively, with 17 bases between them. Germline V gene sequence: CDR1 MNHNS, CDR2 SASEGT. The CDR3 loop spans 16 amino acids.

This rearrangement joins TRBV28 to TRBJ2-3; TRBD2 is a possible D gene (6 bases). This CDR3 has 14 amino acids. Germline V gene data show CDR1 as MDHEN and CDR2 as SYDVKM. V lost 5 bases to trimming and J lost 3 bases, with 12 bases between them. The CDR3 region is CASSTSLATDTQYF. The CDR3 region has the DNA TGTGCCAGCAGTACCTCACTAGCAACAGATACGCAGTATTTT. Using reference TRBV28 and TRBJ2-3 for the parts outside the CDR3, the full variable domain is DVKVTQSSRYLVKRTGEKVFLECVQDMDHENMFWYRQDPGLGLRLIYFSYDVKMKEKGDIPEGYSVSREKKERFSLILESASTNQTSMYLCASSTSLATDTQYFGPGTRLTVL.

The chain is built from TRBV27 and TRBJ2-5; TRBD2 matches at 8 bases. The CDR3 covers 16 residues. With V trimmed by 6 bases and J by 3 bases, 12 bases remained unmatched. Germline V gives CDR1 MNHEY, CDR2 SMNVEV (reference sequence). CDR3 nucleotides: TGTGCCAGCAGCCCGACTAGCGTCATCGGAAAAGAGACCCAGTACTTC. As protein: CASSPTSVIGKETQYF.

The V and J genes are TRBV5-1 and TRBJ2-2, with TRBD2 matching over 10 bases. The CDR3 has 17 amino acids. Germline assignment: CDR1 SGHRS and CDR2 YFSETQ. The ends lost 3 bases at V and 4 bases at J; junction bases unmatched: 9. CDR3: CASSSGGLAGATGELFF. CDR3 nucleotides: TGCGCCAGCAGCTCGGGAGGGCTAGCGGGGGCCACCGGGGAGCTGTTTTTT.